This TCR beta chain was recovered during a study of T cells in Graves' hyperthyroidism and ophthalmopathy. Study-level points and caveats: The model anticipated ophthalmopathy a median about 7 months pre-onset.

As regards this clonotype: Its target is not known.

CDR1 SQVTM and CDR2 ANQGSEA come from the germline V gene. The CDR3 totals 18 residues. Trimming stripped 2 bases from V and 0 bases from J, with 19 bases between. Using RNA transcripts as the source, TCR beta CDR3 regions were amplified. HTBI primers were the set used in a first-round RT-PCR of the TCR CDR3. TCRdb re-analysed the multiplex PCR reads in MiXCR, keeping a single row per CDR3 protein. The sample lists about 640,000 distinct CDR3 sequences; roughly 15% were seen once. Source material for PBMCs was more than 7.5 ml fresh peripheral blood. Sequenced: blood. This TCR derives from a woman between 45 and 65 years old with Graves' ophthalmopathy. The chain uses TRBV29-1 and TRBJ2-2; TRBD2 is a possible D gene (5 bases). The CDR3 DNA reads as TGCAGCGTTGAACTCCGATCTAGCCGGGCCCCGAACACCGGGGAGCTGTTTTTT. This sequence encodes CSVELRSSRAPNTGELFF.